The clone carrying this T cell receptor (beta chain) appeared a few times. Its target is not known. The V gene lost 5 bases and the J gene lost 3 bases, with 8 bases spanning the gap. The germline V gene has CDR1 SGHTA and CDR2 FQGNSA. CDR3 length: 13 residues. The sample belongs to a study of OX40 agonist ivuxolimab in advanced cancers. Study at large: Clinicians treated patients with ivuxolimab, an agonistic anti-OX40 (CD134) antibody. Mean age about 60 years, range 23 to 79; roughly 82% male. Partial responses were achieved by three patients, one with hepatocellular carcinoma and two with cutaneous melanoma. General study points: At 0.1 to 3.0 mg/kg and by week 6, CD4+ and CD8+ T cells in the blood had expanded clonally.

Clones were read by immunoSEQ multiplex PCR, and TCRdb kept only the in-frame ones, dropping some. The sample shows some 130,000 clones, roughly nine tenths of them seen only once. The input for sequencing was CD4+ or CD8+ T cells sorted from blood, taken in a trial of the OX40 agonist ivuxolimab. The chain combines TRBV7-2 with TRBJ1-5; D ambiguous. This TCR came from an adult with an advanced solid tumor such as melanoma, head and neck, liver or kidney cancer. CDR3 DNA sequence: TGTGCCAGCAGCCAAACTAACAATCAGCCCCAGCATTTT. Translation gives CASSQTNNQPQHF. Filled out from reference TRBV7-2 and TRBJ1-5, the complete variable domain reads GAGVSQSPSNKVTEKGKDVELRCDPISGHTALYWYRQSLGQGLEFLIYFQGNSAPDKSGLPSDRFSAERTGGSVSTLTIQRTQQEDSAVYLCASSQTNNQPQHFGDGTRLSIL.